The rows below give T cell receptor beta chains drawn from one sample of a study of Graves' ophthalmopathy and Graves' hyperthyroidism. MiXCR, run by TCRdb on the multiplex PCR reads, gives a single entry per CDR3 protein. The sample shows hundreds of thousands of distinct CDR3 sequences, approximately 22% of them seen only once. The sequenced sample consisted of peripheral blood. These receptors were obtained from a woman aged 18-29 years with stable Graves' hyperthyroidism. Some clones in this sample may be carry-over from other donors' samples. Each CDR3 is given with its conserved first and last residue. D genes are given only for firm matches. Expanded clones get a size class; other rows say once, few or many, or leave the size out.

D,V,size,J,DNA,CDR3
.,TRBV7-3,.,TRBJ2-5,TGTGCCAGCAGCTTATTAGGTCGGGGCGGGCAAGAGACCCAGTACTTC,CASSLLGRGGQETQYF
.,TRBV12-3/TRBV12-4,.,TRBJ2-7,TGTGCCAGCAGTACCTTGGGCGTGCAGTACTTC,CASSTLGVQYF
.,TRBV7-9,many,TRBJ2-2,TGTGCCAGCAGCCAGGATGGGGGAACCTACACCGGGGAGCTGTTTTTT,CASSQDGGTYTGELFF
.,TRBV29-1,many,TRBJ2-2,TGCAGCGTTGCCGGACAGAACACCGGGGAGCTGTTTTTT,CSVAGQNTGELFF
.,TRBV6-2/TRBV6-3,once,TRBJ2-7,TGTGCCAGCAGTCGGACAGAGCGGGAGCAGTACTTC,CASSRTEREQYF
TRBD2,TRBV10-3,many,TRBJ2-7,TGTGCCATCAGAGGGGGACTAGCGGGAGGCTACTCCTACGAGCAGTACTTC,CAIRGGLAGGYSYEQYF
TRBD1,TRBV29-1,.,TRBJ2-7,TGCAGCGTTGAAGACCAAGTGGCAGGACAGGGCTACGAGCAGTACTTC,CSVEDQVAGQGYEQYF
.,TRBV10-2,few,TRBJ2-5,TGCGCCAGCAGTGCTAGGAGAGAAGAGACCCAGTACTTC,CASSARREETQYF
.,TRBV30,many,TRBJ2-7,TGTGCCTGGAGTGACATCTCCTACGAGCAGTACTTC,CAWSDISYEQYF
TRBD1,TRBV19,.,TRBJ1-5,TGTGCCAGTAGTCTGGTCCCCGGGACAGGGAATCAGCCCCAGCATTTT,CASSLVPGTGNQPQHF
TRBD1,TRBV6-1,.,TRBJ1-1,TGTGCCAGCACCTCCTTTGCTGGGCAGGGGGACACTGAAGCTTTCTTT,CASTSFAGQGDTEAFF
.,TRBV12-3/TRBV12-4,few,TRBJ2-7,TGTGCCAGCAGTTTGCTGACTACCTACGAGCAGTACTTC,CASSLLTTYEQYF
TRBD1,TRBV7-9,many,TRBJ1-5,TGTGCCAGCAGCAACGGGACAGTGTACAGCCAGCCCCAGCATTTT,CASSNGTVYSQPQHF
.,TRBV30,many,TRBJ1-1,TGTGCCTGGAGCGAGGACGTTGGGAACACTGAAGCTTTCTTT,CAWSEDVGNTEAFF
.,TRBV6-1,many,TRBJ1-2,TGTGCCAGCACCTCCTTAAGGGGCTATGGCTACACCTTC,CASTSLRGYGYTF
.,TRBV30,.,TRBJ2-3,TGTGCCTGGAGTGTACTGGCAGGAGCAGATACGCAGTATTTT,CAWSVLAGADTQYF
TRBD1,TRBV19,many,TRBJ1-5,TGTGCCAGTAGTATTTACGGACAGGGCCAGCCCCAGCATTTT,CASSIYGQGQPQHF
TRBD1,TRBV24-1,many,TRBJ1-5,TGTGCCACCAGTGAAAAAGGACAGGGCAGCAATCAGCCCCAGCATTTT,CATSEKGQGSNQPQHF
.,TRBV5-1,many,TRBJ1-2,TGCGCCAGCAGCCTCAGGGGTGCGGGCTACACCTTC,CASSLRGAGYTF
.,TRBV6-4,many,TRBJ1-5,TGTGCCAGCAGGGCGCTCCTGGGGGGAGGCAATCAGCCCCAGCATTTT,CASRALLGGGNQPQHF
TRBD1,TRBV28,.,TRBJ1-6,TGTGCCAGCAGCGCAACCGCGGGACAGACTTATTCACCCCTCCACTTT,CASSATAGQTYSPLHF
TRBD1,TRBV9,many,TRBJ2-5,TGTGCCAGCAGCGGACCGGGACAGGGCCCCCAAGAGACCCAGTACTTC,CASSGPGQGPQETQYF
.,TRBV30,few,TRBJ2-7,TGTGCCTGGACAGGGCATTACGAGCAGTACTTC,CAWTGHYEQYF
TRBD1,TRBV19,few,TRBJ1-5,TGTGCCAGTAGCTTATCCCCGGGACAGGGGGCTAGGGGCAATCAGCCCCAGCATTTT,CASSLSPGQGARGNQPQHF